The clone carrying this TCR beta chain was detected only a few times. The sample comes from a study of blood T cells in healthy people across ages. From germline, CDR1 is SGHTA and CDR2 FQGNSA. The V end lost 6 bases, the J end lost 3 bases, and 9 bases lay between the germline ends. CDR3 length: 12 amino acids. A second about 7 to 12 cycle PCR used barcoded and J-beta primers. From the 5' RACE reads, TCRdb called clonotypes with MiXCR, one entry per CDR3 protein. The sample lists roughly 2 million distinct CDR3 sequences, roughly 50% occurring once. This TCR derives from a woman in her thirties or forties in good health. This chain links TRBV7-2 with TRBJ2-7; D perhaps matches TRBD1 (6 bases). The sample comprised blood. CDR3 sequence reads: CASRGAGYEQYF. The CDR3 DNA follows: TGTGCCAGCAGGGGGGCCGGCTACGAGCAGTACTTC.